This section outlines one T cell receptor beta chain sequence together with its context. The source of the sample is a study of control samples from healthy donors and cancer patients. The trim removed 2 bases at V and 3 bases at J, leaving 4 bases unmatched. The germline V gene encodes CDR1 SGHTA and CDR2 FQGNSA. This CDR3 has 15 residues. Measured with immunoSEQ multiplex PCR; TCRdb has only the in-frame clones, and not every one. Recorded for this sample: fewer than 200,000 clones. The specimen sequenced was blood. The clonotype was recovered from a woman aged 30 to 39 in good health. This rearrangement joins TRBV7-2 to TRBJ2-7; 10 bases align to TRBD1. The CDR3 here is CASSLPRTGGYEQYF. The CDR3 nucleotides read TGTGCCAGCAGCTTACCCCGGACAGGGGGCTACGAGCAGTACTTC. Combining the CDR3 with reference TRBV7-2 and TRBJ2-7 gives the whole variable domain GAGVSQSPSNKVTEKGKDVELRCDPISGHTALYWYRQSLGQGLEFLIYFQGNSAPDKSGLPSDRFSAERTGGSVSTLTIQRTQQEDSAVYLCASSLPRTGGYEQYFGPGTRLTVT.